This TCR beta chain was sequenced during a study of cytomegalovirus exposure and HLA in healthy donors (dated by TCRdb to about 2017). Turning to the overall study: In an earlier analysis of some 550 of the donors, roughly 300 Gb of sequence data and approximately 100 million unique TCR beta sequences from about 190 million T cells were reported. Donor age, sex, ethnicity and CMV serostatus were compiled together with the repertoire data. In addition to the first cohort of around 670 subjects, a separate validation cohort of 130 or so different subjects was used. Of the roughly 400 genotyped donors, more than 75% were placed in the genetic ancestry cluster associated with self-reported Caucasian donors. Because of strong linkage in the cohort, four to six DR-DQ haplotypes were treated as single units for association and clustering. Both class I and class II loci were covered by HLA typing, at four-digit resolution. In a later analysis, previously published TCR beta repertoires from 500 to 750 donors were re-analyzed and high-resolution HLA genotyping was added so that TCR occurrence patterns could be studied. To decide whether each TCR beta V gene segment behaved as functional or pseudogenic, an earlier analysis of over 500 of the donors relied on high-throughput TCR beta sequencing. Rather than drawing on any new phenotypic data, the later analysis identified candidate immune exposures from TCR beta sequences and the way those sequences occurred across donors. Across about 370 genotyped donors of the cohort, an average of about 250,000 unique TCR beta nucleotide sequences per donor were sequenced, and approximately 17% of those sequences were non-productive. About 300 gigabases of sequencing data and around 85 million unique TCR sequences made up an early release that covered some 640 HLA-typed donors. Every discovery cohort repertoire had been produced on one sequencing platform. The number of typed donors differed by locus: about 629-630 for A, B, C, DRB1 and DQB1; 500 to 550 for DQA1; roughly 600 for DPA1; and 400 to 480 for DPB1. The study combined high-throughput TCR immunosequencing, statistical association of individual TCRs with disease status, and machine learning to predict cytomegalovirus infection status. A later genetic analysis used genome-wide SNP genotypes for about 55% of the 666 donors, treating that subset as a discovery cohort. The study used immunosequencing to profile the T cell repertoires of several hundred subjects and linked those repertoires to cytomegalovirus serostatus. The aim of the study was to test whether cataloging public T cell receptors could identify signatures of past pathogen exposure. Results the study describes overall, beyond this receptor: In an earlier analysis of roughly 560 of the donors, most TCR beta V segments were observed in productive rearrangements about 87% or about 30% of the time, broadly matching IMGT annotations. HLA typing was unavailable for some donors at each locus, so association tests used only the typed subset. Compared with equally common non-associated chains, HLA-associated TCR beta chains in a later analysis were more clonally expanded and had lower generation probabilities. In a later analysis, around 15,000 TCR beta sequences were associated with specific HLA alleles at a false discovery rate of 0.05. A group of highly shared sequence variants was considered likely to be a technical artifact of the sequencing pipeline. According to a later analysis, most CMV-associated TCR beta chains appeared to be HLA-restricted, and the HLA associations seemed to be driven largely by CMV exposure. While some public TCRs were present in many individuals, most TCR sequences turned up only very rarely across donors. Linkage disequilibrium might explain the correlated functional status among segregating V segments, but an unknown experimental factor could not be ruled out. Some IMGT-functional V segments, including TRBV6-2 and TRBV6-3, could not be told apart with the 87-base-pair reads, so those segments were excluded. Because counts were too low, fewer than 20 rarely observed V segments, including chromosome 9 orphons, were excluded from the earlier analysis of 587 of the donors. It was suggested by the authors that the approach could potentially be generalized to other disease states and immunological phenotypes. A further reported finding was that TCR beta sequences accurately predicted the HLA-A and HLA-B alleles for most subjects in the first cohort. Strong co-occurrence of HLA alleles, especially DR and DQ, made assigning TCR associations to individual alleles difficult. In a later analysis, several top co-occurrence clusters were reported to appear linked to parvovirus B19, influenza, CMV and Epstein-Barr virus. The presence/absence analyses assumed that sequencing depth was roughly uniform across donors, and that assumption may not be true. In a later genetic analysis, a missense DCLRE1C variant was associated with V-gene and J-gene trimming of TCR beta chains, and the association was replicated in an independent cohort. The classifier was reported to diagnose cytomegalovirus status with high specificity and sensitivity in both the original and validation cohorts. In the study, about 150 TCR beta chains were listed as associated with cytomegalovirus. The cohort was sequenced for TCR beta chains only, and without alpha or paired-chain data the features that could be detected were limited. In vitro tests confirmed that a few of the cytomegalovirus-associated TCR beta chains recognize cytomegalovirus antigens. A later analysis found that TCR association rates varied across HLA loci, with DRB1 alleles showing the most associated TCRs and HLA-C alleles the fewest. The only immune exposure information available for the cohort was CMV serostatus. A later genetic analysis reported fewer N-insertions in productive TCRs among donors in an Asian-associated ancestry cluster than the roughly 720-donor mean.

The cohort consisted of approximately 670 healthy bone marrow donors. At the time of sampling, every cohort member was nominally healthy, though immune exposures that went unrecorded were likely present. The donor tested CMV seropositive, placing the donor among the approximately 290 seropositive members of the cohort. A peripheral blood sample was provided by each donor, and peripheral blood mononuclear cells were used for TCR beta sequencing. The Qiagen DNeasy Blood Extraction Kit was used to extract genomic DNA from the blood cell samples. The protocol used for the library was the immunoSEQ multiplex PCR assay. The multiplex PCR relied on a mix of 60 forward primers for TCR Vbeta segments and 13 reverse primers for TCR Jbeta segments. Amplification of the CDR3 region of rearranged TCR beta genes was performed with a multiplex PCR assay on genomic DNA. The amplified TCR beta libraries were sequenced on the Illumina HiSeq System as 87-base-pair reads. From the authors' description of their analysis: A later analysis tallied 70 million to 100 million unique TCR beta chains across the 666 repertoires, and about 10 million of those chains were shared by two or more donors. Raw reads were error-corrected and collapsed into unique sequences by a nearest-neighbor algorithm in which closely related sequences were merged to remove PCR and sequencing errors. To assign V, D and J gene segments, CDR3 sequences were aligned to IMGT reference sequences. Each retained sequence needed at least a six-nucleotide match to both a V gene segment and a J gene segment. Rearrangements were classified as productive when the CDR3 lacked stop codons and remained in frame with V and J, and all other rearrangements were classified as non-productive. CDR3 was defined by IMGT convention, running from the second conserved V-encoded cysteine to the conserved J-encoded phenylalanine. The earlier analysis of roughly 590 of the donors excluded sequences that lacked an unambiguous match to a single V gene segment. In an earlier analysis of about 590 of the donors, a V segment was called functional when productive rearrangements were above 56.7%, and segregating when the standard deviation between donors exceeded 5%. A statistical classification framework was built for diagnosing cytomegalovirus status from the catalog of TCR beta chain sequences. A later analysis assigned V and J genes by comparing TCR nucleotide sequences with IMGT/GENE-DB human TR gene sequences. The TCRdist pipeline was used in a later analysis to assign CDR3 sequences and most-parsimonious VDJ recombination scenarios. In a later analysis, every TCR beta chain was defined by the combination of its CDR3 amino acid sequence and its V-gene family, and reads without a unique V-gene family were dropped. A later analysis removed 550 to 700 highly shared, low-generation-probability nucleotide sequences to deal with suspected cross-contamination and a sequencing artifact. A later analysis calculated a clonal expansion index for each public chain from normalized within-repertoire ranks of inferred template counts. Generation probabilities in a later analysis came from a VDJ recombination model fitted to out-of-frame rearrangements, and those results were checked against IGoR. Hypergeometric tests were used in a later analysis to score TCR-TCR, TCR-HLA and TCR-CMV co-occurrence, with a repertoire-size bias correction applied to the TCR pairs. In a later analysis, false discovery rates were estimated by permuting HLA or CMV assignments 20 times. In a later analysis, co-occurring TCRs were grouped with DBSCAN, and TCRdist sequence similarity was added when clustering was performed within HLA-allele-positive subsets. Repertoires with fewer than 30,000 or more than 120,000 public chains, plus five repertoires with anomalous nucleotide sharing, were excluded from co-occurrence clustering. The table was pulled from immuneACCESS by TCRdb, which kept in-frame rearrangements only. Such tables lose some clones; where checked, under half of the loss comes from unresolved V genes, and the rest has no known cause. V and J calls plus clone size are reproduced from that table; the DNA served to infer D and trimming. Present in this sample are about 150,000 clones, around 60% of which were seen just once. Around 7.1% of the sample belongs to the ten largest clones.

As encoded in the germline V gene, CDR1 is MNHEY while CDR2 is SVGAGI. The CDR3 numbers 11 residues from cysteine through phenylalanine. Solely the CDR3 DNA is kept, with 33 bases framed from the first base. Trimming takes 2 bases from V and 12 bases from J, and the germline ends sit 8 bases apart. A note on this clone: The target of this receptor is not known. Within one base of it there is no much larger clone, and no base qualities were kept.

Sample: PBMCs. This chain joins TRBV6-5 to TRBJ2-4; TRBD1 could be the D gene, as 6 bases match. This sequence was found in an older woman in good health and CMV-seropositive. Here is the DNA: TGTGCCAGCAGTTACCAGGGGAATCAGTACTTC. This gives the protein CASSYQGNQYF.